The 20 T cell receptor beta chains given below trace back to one sample, sequenced in a study of blood T cells in healthy people across ages. A J-beta primer mix and a sample-barcoded 5' primer were used in a second PCR of roughly 6 to 11 cycles. Each CDR3 protein gets one entry after TCRdb re-called the 5' RACE reads with MiXCR. The data show about 580,000 distinct CDR3 sequences, around 48% seen once. Sequenced input: blood. The receptor set was obtained from a man older than 75 in good health.

This clonotype was detected only once. The V call is TRBV29-1, the J call TRBJ1-2; 9 positions agree with TRBD1. The V gene end was trimmed by 2 bases and the J gene end by 6 bases; junction bases not matched to a gene: 10. Germline V gene lookup returns CDR1 SQVTM and CDR2 ANQGSEA. This CDR3 has 15 residues. CDR3 coding DNA: TGCAGCGTTGAACCGAGGGGACAGGGCGGTCATGGCTACACCTTC. This sequence encodes CSVEPRGQGGHGYTF.

The rearrangement joins TRBV5-1 to TRBJ2-7, with D perhaps matching TRBD2 (5 bases). Germline lookup yields CDR1 SGHRS and CDR2 YFSETQ. The CDR3 consists of 15 residues. Trimming cost V 4 bases and J 0 bases, with 14 bases left between them. The DNA of the CDR3 is TGCGCCAGCAGCCCCCGGGAAGCGGCCTCCTACGAGCAGTACTTC. Translated, it gives CASSPREAASYEQYF.

This clonotype showed up just a few times. V usage is TRBV5-1 and J usage is TRBJ2-7; either TRBD1 or TRBD2 may fit D (5 bases each). The CDR3 extends over 15 amino acids. Trimming removed 0 bases at V and 4 bases at J, with 14 bases between. The germline V gene has CDR1 SGHRS and CDR2 YFSETQ. The CDR3 nucleotides are TGCGCCAGCAGCTTGGAACCGGGACGGCCGTACGAGCAGTACTTC. As protein: CASSLEPGRPYEQYF.

There are a few counts of this clonotype. This rearrangement joins TRBV20-1 to TRBJ2-5, with D uncertain. Per germline, CDR1 DFQATT and CDR2 SNEGSKA (reference sequence). V gave up 4 bases and J gave up 3 bases, with 9 bases separating them. This CDR3 has 12 amino acids. The CDR3, as DNA: TGCAGTGCTAAGGTCCCCAAAGAGACCCAGTACTTC. It encodes CSAKVPKETQYF.

The V gene is TRBV10-3, the J gene TRBJ2-5, with 7 bases matching TRBD1. Germline V CDR1 and CDR2: ENHRY, SYGVKD. The V segment lost 2 bases and the J segment 2 bases; nucleotides outside the gene matches: 8. This CDR3 has 16 residues. The CDR3 DNA follows: TGTGCCATCAGTGAGAACGACAGGGTCGGACAAGAGACCCAGTACTTC. It translates to CAISENDRVGQETQYF.

This clonotype was recorded a few times. The chain carries TRBV2 and TRBJ2-1, with D uncertain. The CDR3 is 14 residues long. V lost 5 bases, J lost 3 bases, and 11 bases lay in between. Germline CDR1 is SNHLY and CDR2 is FYNNEI. DNA of the CDR3: TGTGCCAGCAGTCGCCGACTCGACTACAATGAGCAGTTCTTC. This encodes CASSRRLDYNEQFF.

CDR3 protein: CASSTAREGEKLFF. The CDR3 DNA reads TGTGCCAGCAGCACGGCCAGGGAAGGTGAAAAACTGTTTTTT. The chain couples TRBV7-8 to TRBJ1-4; the D gene is possibly TRBD1 (5 bases). The CDR3 runs to 14 residues. The germline V gene encodes CDR1 SGHVS and CDR2 FQNEAQ. V lost 5 bases to trimming and J lost 7 bases, with 14 bases between them.

The chain combines TRBV14 with TRBJ1-6, with a weak D call TRBD1 (6 bases). Germline V lookup: CDR1 SGHDN, CDR2 FVKESK. This CDR3 contains 15 residues. The germline V and J ends were trimmed by 5 bases and 7 bases, with 15 bases remaining between them. CDR3 in DNA: TGTGCCAGCAGCTATACCGGGACACAAAATTCACCCCTCCACTTT. This translates into CASSYTGTQNSPLHF.

This chain connects TRBV10-3 to TRBJ2-1; 7 bases map to TRBD2. CDR1 ENHRY and CDR2 SYGVKD come from the germline V gene. V dropped 11 bases and J dropped 3; count of bases not matched to a gene: 7. The CDR3 is made up of 13 amino acids. The CDR3 DNA follows: TGTGCCGCCGGGGGGAGCCGCTACAATGAGCAGTTCTTC. It yields the protein CAAGGSRYNEQFF.

This sequence joins TRBV7-3 and TRBJ2-1, with 10 bases matching TRBD1. With V trimmed by 5 bases and J by 8 bases, 9 bases remained unmatched. The CDR3 sequence is 15 residues long. Germline-derived CDR1 and CDR2 are SGHTA and FQGTGA. The CDR3 is CASSLSTGGLDEQFF. CDR3 sequence (DNA): TGTGCCAGCAGCCTCTCGACAGGGGGCTTAGATGAGCAGTTCTTC.

The chain has TRBV5-6 and TRBJ2-5; perhaps TRBD2 as D (5 bases). The end of the DNA aligns better with TRBJ2-7, so the J call may be wrong. CDR3 length: 14 amino acids. CDR1 and CDR2 (germline): SGHDT, YYEEEE. CDR3 region: CASSLFVNEGEQYF. The DNA of the CDR3 is TGTGCCAGCAGCTTATTTGTAAATGAGGGCGAGCAGTACTTC.

This CDR3 is CASSQDAGSTDTQYF. The DNA for the CDR3 is TGCGCCAGCAGCCAAGACGCGGGGAGCACAGATACGCAGTATTTT. The rearrangement links TRBV4-3 to TRBJ2-3; D perhaps matches TRBD2 (6 bases). CDR3 length equals 15 residues. CDR1 and CDR2 (germline): LGHNA, YSLEER. V was trimmed by 0 bases and J by 0 bases, leaving 7 bases between them.

This sequence joins TRBV20-1 and TRBJ1-1; 7 bases line up with TRBD1. The length of the CDR3 is 17 residues. The germline gives CDR1 DFQATT, CDR2 SNEGSKA (reference sequence). Trimming at V came to 6 bases and at J to 0 bases, leaving 16 bases not matched to a gene. In DNA, the CDR3 is TGCAGTGCCCCAGGGAACTCCGGGACAGATATGAACACTGAAGCTTTCTTT. This translates into CSAPGNSGTDMNTEAFF.

The gene calls are TRBV2 and TRBJ2-1; D perhaps matches TRBD2 (6 bases). Trimming took 5 bases from V and 6 from J, leaving 11 bases between them. This CDR3 contains 13 residues. Germline lookup yields CDR1 SNHLY and CDR2 FYNNEI. The CDR3, as DNA: TGTGCCAGCAGTCGAGCGGGTCTCAATGAGCAGTTCTTC. Translated, it gives CASSRAGLNEQFF.

This clonotype appeared a single time. V gene TRBV20-1 combines with J gene TRBJ2-4; TRBD1 agrees at 8 bases. The CDR3 spans 12 residues. Germline values: CDR1 DFQATT, CDR2 SNEGSKA (reference sequence). V lost 5 bases and J lost 13; bases outside the gene matches: 10. The CDR3 here is CSASKQGGEQYF. Here the CDR3 DNA reads TGCAGTGCTTCTAAACAGGGGGGTGAGCAGTACTTC.

As for this clonotype: This may be a read error: a much more frequent sequence differs by one nucleotide. The rearrangement joins TRBV6-5 to TRBJ2-1; 7 bases map to TRBD1. The CDR3 has 12 residues. V shed 6 bases and J 12 bases; nucleotides not matched to a gene: 8. CDR1 is MNHEY and CDR2 is SVGAGI in the germline V gene. DNA of the CDR3: TGTGCCAGCAGCCGAACTAGGGACAGGCAGTTCTTC. Protein: CASSRTRDRQFF.

Ten or more counts support this clonotype. The chain employs TRBV29-1 and TRBJ2-3; D unresolved. Trimming removed 3 bases at V and 2 bases at J, with 12 bases between. The CDR3 contains 14 residues. The germline V gene has CDR1 SQVTM and CDR2 ANQGSEA. The CDR3 DNA reads TGCAGCGTTGACTTCGGGCAGATCACAGATACGCAGTATTTT. Translation gives CSVDFGQITDTQYF.

The chain has TRBV20-1 and TRBJ2-5; tentative D call: TRBD1 (6 bases). Germline loops: CDR1 DFQATT, CDR2 SNEGSKA (reference sequence). The CDR3 is made up of 13 amino acids. The V gene lost 3 bases and the J gene lost 1 base, with 9 bases spanning the gap. The CDR3 nucleotides read TGCAGTGCTAGTCGGACAGCCCAAGAGACCCAGTACTTC. Translating gives CSASRTAQETQYF.

In its sample, this clonotype was seen a few times. V gene TRBV7-2 combines with J gene TRBJ2-3; TRBD1 is a possible D gene (6 bases). Germline V gene data show CDR1 as SGHTA and CDR2 as FQGNSA. V shed 5 bases and J shed 3 bases, with 18 bases lying between them. The CDR3 covers 16 residues. The CDR3 DNA reads TGTGCCAGCAGCGCCACACCGAGACAGGCGACAGATACGCAGTATTTT. It translates to CASSATPRQATDTQYF.

The chain links TRBV9 to TRBJ2-7, with TRBD2 matching over 15 bases. The CDR3 is 16 residues long. Losses at the gene ends were 2 bases for V and 4 bases for J; bases not matched to a gene: 4. Per germline, CDR1 SGDLS and CDR2 YYNGEE. CDR3 nucleotide sequence: TGTGCCAGCAGCGTGGGGACTAGCGGGGGGTTTTACGAGCAGTACTTC. Residues: CASSVGTSGGFYEQYF.